The 8 T cell receptor beta chains below all came from one sample that was sequenced in a study of T-cell memory formation after mild COVID-19 (dated by TCRdb to the early 2020s). Receptor libraries were prepared by 5' RACE. The instrument was an Illumina NovaSeq 6000. The public reads were reanalyzed by TCRdb: fastp trimming at Q25, MiXCR alignment, in-frame beta chains only. Each entry merges the rows of one CDR3 protein and shows their most common DNA and genes. This sample is represented by a few hundred thousand distinct CDR3 sequences; roughly 15% of them were singletons. The ten largest clones take up more than 20% of the sample. The sample was PBMCs or a T cell subset sorted from them (not recorded which). The source is a man aged 18 to 30 who had mild COVID-19 (a few samples of this study predate the infection). The sample titles of this study are shuffled in the database, so cell type and time point are left out; the donor was told from shared clones.

This clonotype was detected a few times. The chain couples TRBV5-1 to TRBJ2-5; D possibly matches TRBD1 or TRBD2 (5 bases each). Trimming stripped 2 bases from V and 4 bases from J, with 18 bases between. The CDR3 contains 16 residues. Looked up from germline, CDR1 is SGHRS and CDR2 is YFSETQ. The DNA for the CDR3 is TGCGCCAGCAGCTTCGTCCCGGGACCTGGTAGAGAGACCCAGTACTTC. Protein sequence: CASSFVPGPGRETQYF.

This clonotype showed up many times. The chain couples TRBV7-2 to TRBJ1-2; 7 nucleotides align to TRBD1. V shed 4 bases and J 8 bases; nucleotides not matched to a gene: 7. The CDR3 has 13 amino acids. In germline, CDR1 is SGHTA, CDR2 FQGNSA. The CDR3 sequence: CASSSANRGGYTF. CDR3 DNA: TGTGCCAGCAGCTCCGCAAACAGGGGCGGCTACACCTTC.

J is TRBJ2-7 and V is TRBV11-2; perhaps D is TRBD1 or TRBD2 (5 bases each). The germline V gene has CDR1 SGHAT and CDR2 FQNNGV. The V and J ends lost 0 bases and 4 bases respectively, with 10 bases between them. The CDR3 is made up of 14 amino acids. In DNA, the CDR3 is TGTGCCAGCAGCTTAGATCAGGGACGGTACGAGCAGTACTTC. Translated, it gives CASSLDQGRYEQYF.

V is TRBV12-3 or TRBV12-4 and J is TRBJ1-2, with TRBD1 as a possible D gene (5 bases). The CDR3 totals 12 residues. V lost 3 bases to trimming and J lost 7 bases, with 9 bases between them. The CDR3 loop reads CASSFGGRGYTF. The CDR3 coding sequence is TGTGCCAGCAGTTTCGGGGGTCGTGGCTACACCTTC.

The chain carries TRBV7-7 and TRBJ2-7, with D perhaps matching TRBD1 (5 bases). This CDR3 is 13 amino acids long. Germline assignment: CDR1 SSHAT and CDR2 FNYEAQ (reference sequence). The CDR3 DNA is TGTGCTAGCAGCTATCGGACACTTTACGAGCAGTACGTC. It yields the protein CASSYRTLYEQYV.

This sequence joins TRBV27 and TRBJ2-7; no clear D. The germline CDR1 and CDR2 sequences are MNHEY and SMNVEV (reference sequence). V gave up 5 bases and J gave up 3 bases, with 11 bases separating them. The CDR3 runs 13 residues. The CDR3 region is CASSRQVGYEQYV. In DNA form, the CDR3 reads TGTGCCAGCAGTCGTCAGGTGGGCTACGAGCAGTACGTC.

DNA of the CDR3: TGCAGCGCTGGAAGGGTAGGTTCGAACACTGAAGCTTTCTTT. Residues: CSAGRVGSNTEAFF. The gene calls are TRBV29-1 and TRBJ1-1; D is unclear. Germline CDR1 and CDR2: SQVTM and ANQGSEA. Between the trimmed V and J ends, which lost 7 bases and 1 base, there was a span of 16 bases. The length of the CDR3 is 14 residues.

This clonotype has only a few counts. The chain recombines TRBV7-9 with TRBJ1-5; 9 positions agree with TRBD1. This CDR3 has 15 amino acids. In germline, CDR1 is SEHNR, CDR2 FQNEAQ (reference sequence). With 5 bases clipped from V and 2 bases from J, the junction kept 4 bases outside the gene matches. CDR3 loop: CASSRDRVGNQPQHF. In DNA form, the CDR3 reads TGTGCCAGCAGCCGGGACAGGGTCGGCAATCAGCCCCAGCATTTT.